This is a list of T cell receptor beta chains from one sample in a study of OX40 agonist ivuxolimab in advanced cancers. Sequencing used immunoSEQ multiplex PCR; TCRdb keeps in-frame clones, though not all of them. The profile covers about 58,000 clones, with 85% to 90% appearing a single time and about 1% taken by the ten largest. Sequenced material: CD4+ or CD8+ T cells sorted from blood, taken in a trial of the OX40 agonist ivuxolimab. Source of these receptors: an adult with an advanced solid tumor such as melanoma, head and neck, liver or kidney cancer. Each CDR3 is given with its conserved first and last residue. D genes are given only for firm matches. The listing skips clone size in some rows; elsewhere it reads once, few, many or a size class.

V	size	D	J	DNA	CDR3
TRBV5-1	few	-	TRBJ1-2	TGCGCCAGCAGCTTGGAAGGTGGCAGAAGATTCTATGGCTACACCTTC	CASSLEGGRRFYGYTF
TRBV19	-	TRBD1	TRBJ2-1	TGTGCCAGTAGACCCGGGACAGGGGGCAATGAGCAGTTCTTC	CASRPGTGGNEQFF
TRBV5-1	-	-	TRBJ2-5	TGCGCCAGCAGCGATTCCGGGACCCCTGAAGAGACCCAGTACTTC	CASSDSGTPEETQYF
TRBV30	-	-	TRBJ2-3	TGTGCCTGGAGTTCTGCGGGGGCCCAACTAGGGGATACGCAGTATTTT	CAWSSAGAQLGDTQYF
TRBV5-1	once	-	TRBJ1-2	TGCGCCAGCAGCCCTACCCCAGCAGGCCGCTACACCTTC	CASSPTPAGRYTF
TRBV15	-	-	TRBJ2-4	TGTGCCACCAGCAGGCCGGCCAAAAACATTCAGTACTTC	CATSRPAKNIQYF
TRBV6-5	-	TRBD1	TRBJ2-7	TGTGCCAGCAGTGTCGGGACAGGGGCCTACGAGCAGTACTTC	CASSVGTGAYEQYF
TRBV6-1	-	-	TRBJ1-1	TGTGCCAGCAGTGAATCCGTCGTCAGGAACACTGAAGCTTTCTTT	CASSESVVRNTEAFF
TRBV19	-	-	TRBJ2-1	TGTGCCAGTACCCTTAAGGGGGGAGTCTCCTACAATGAGCAGTTCTTC	CASTLKGGVSYNEQFF
TRBV6-1	-	-	TRBJ2-7	TGTGCCAGCAGTAGGGAGACCTACGAGCAGTACTTC	CASSRETYEQYF
TRBV18	-	-	TRBJ2-1	TGTGCCAGCTCACTCCCCGGTGGTTACAATGAGCAGTTCTTC	CASSLPGGYNEQFF
TRBV27	-	TRBD2	TRBJ2-7	TGTGCCAGCAGCAGGGAGGGGATTAGGACCTACGAGCAGTACTTC	CASSREGIRTYEQYF
TRBV11-2	-	-	TRBJ1-1	TGTGCCAGCAGCTTAGTCAGTCTCAGGGAAACTTTCTTT	CASSLVSLRETFF
TRBV15	-	-	TRBJ2-7	TGTGCCACCAGCAGAATGGACAGCTCCTACGAGCAGTACTTC	CATSRMDSSYEQYF
TRBV5-6	-	-	TRBJ1-2	TGTGCCAGCAGCTTGATGGGATCAGCCTCCTTC	CASSLMGSASF
TRBV6-5	-	TRBD2	TRBJ2-3	TGTGCCAGCAGTCAAACTAGCGCGGTCCGGGATACGCAGTATTTT	CASSQTSAVRDTQYF
TRBV11-2	-	-	TRBJ2-4	TGTGCCAGCAGCTTAGGTACTCTGAGAGCCAAAAACATTCAGTACTTC	CASSLGTLRAKNIQYF
TRBV7-9	-	TRBD1	TRBJ1-1	TGTGCCAGCAGCTCGCGACAGGGAAGCACTGAAGCTTTCTTT	CASSSRQGSTEAFF
TRBV5-1	-	-	TRBJ1-1	TGCGCCAGCAGCTTGGGGGCAGGGCCTCCTGAAGCTTTCTTT	CASSLGAGPPEAFF
TRBV7-9	few	TRBD1	TRBJ1-3	TGTGCCAGCAGCCTCACAGGGGGCACCATATATTTT	CASSLTGGTIYF
TRBV2	-	-	TRBJ1-1	TGTGCCAGCAGCGACCTCTGGCCCCCTCGGTCGGAGGAAGCTTTCTTT	CASSDLWPPRSEEAFF
TRBV18	-	TRBD1	TRBJ1-2	TGTGCCAGCTCCCCACTGGACAGGGGTGGGGGCTACACCTTC	CASSPLDRGGGYTF
TRBV19	-	-	TRBJ2-4	TGTGCCAGTACCCCAGAGGGCGCGGGCCAAAACATTCAGTACTTC	CASTPEGAGQNIQYF
TRBV10-1	few	-	TRBJ1-1	TGCGCCAGCAGTGGACCCAGCACTGAAGCTTTCTTT	CASSGPSTEAFF
TRBV19	-	-	TRBJ1-4	TGTGCCAGTACTCCGGGACAAATCATTAATGAAAAACTGTTTTTT	CASTPGQIINEKLFF
TRBV30	-	TRBD2	TRBJ2-5	TGTGCCTGGAGGCTGGCTGGCGGGGGCCAAGAGACCCAGTACTTC	CAWRLAGGGQETQYF
TRBV4-2	once	TRBD1	TRBJ1-2	TGTGCCAGCAGCCAAGCCGGGACAGGGGATACCTATGGCTACACCTTC	CASSQAGTGDTYGYTF
TRBV5-1	-	TRBD2	TRBJ2-3	TGCGCCAGCAGCCAGAGCGGGGGGGCCTCAGATACGCAGTATTTT	CASSQSGGASDTQYF
TRBV6-4	-	TRBD1	TRBJ2-3	TGTGCCAGCAGCGCGGACAGGGGAAGAGATACGCAGTATTTT	CASSADRGRDTQYF
TRBV18	-	TRBD1	TRBJ1-2	TGTGCCAGCTCAGGCGAGGGGGCGGATGGCTACACCTTC	CASSGEGADGYTF
TRBV7-3	-	-	TRBJ1-5	TGTGCCAGCAGCTTAGCTTCAGGGTTGGATCAGCCCCAGCATTTT	CASSLASGLDQPQHF
TRBV18	few	-	TRBJ1-1	TGTGCCAGCTCACCGGGGATCAACACTGAAGCTTTCTTT	CASSPGINTEAFF
TRBV4-1	-	TRBD1	TRBJ1-6	TGCGCCAGCAGCCAGCCGGGACAGAGGGTGGTTTCACCCCTCCACTTT	CASSQPGQRVVSPLHF
TRBV18	-	-	TRBJ2-2	TGTGCCAGCTCAAACCGACAGGTTAACACCGGGGAGCTGTTTTTT	CASSNRQVNTGELFF
TRBV4-1	-	-	TRBJ2-7	TGCGCCAGCAGCCGAGGGCCCTCCTACGAGCAGTACTTC	CASSRGPSYEQYF
TRBV6-1	-	-	TRBJ1-5	TGTGCCAGCACGCTGGACAGTGTTAGCAATCAGCCCCAGCATTTT	CASTLDSVSNQPQHF
TRBV28	-	TRBD1	TRBJ1-2	TGTGCCAGCAGTTTGAAAGACAGGGGGTATGGCTACACCTTC	CASSLKDRGYGYTF
TRBV6-4	once	TRBD1	TRBJ2-3	TGTGCCAGCAGTGACTCGGGACAGACAGATACGCAGTATTTT	CASSDSGQTDTQYF
TRBV19	-	-	TRBJ2-4	TGTGCCAGTAGTCCCCCAGGAGGCATTCAGTACTTC	CASSPPGGIQYF
TRBV28	-	-	TRBJ2-7	TGTGCCAGCGGGGTGGAGGGGCGCTCCTACGAGCAGTACTTC	CASGVEGRSYEQYF
TRBV19	-	-	TRBJ1-3	TGTGCCAGTAGTATCAGAGGGACTGGAAACACCATATATTTT	CASSIRGTGNTIYF